This T cell receptor (beta chain) was captured in a study of cytomegalovirus exposure and HLA in healthy donors. Notes on the study in general: Altogether, 150 to 200 TCR beta chains were recorded as cytomegalovirus-associated. In an earlier analysis, productive rearrangement rates for most beta V segments clustered near 87% or 30%.

The PCR employed 60 Vbeta primers together with 13 Jbeta primers. Original methodology: Later analysis identified 80 million to 85 million unique TCR beta chains, roughly 11 million shared. TCRdb keeps only in-frame clones here, not all; method: immunoSEQ multiplex PCR. From that table come the V and J calls and clone size; the DNA was used to work out D and trimming. This table has 110,000 to 150,000 clones, roughly 80% appearing once. This clone was observed a single time. The antigen remains unidentified. The CDR3 loop spans 14 amino acids. V shed 4 bases and J 4 bases; nucleotides not matched to a gene: 4. From germline, CDR1 is SGHTA and CDR2 FQGNSA.

The chain couples TRBV7-2 to TRBJ1-5, with 7 bases lining up with TRBD1. This receptor was identified in a male donor in good health and CMV-seronegative. Sequences were obtained from PBMCs. The CDR3 is CASSWTGVNQPQHF. CDR3 coding DNA: TGTGCCAGCAGCTGGACAGGTGTTAATCAGCCCCAGCATTTT.